The 17 T cell receptor beta chains below all came from one sample that was sequenced in a study of CD8+CD57+ T cells in acquired aplastic anemia. Genomic DNA constituted the template upon which TCR beta VDJ and CDR3 profiling was performed. TCRdb passed the reads through MiXCR, listing each CDR3 protein once. The profile shows a few hundred thousand distinct CDR3 sequences, over 60% of them singletons. Sequenced sample: sorted CD4+, CD8+, or CD8+CD57+ T cells (not recorded which) from PBMCs. The receptor set was obtained from a human donor in good health.

The gene calls are TRBV24-1 and TRBJ2-3; D not resolved. The V end was cut by 7 bases, the J end by 4 bases, with 11 bases between. Per the germline V gene, CDR1 is KGHDR and CDR2 is SFDVKD. The CDR3 spans 13 residues. The CDR3: CATSQFMADTQYF. CDR3 DNA sequence: TGTGCCACCAGCCAATTTATGGCAGATACGCAGTATTTT.

This clonotype was detected a few times. The V and J genes are TRBV3-1 and TRBJ2-5; TRBD2 matches at 7 bases. Germline CDR1 LGHDT, CDR2 YNNKEL (reference sequence). The junction had 11 bases not matched to a gene; V was cut back by 1 base and J by 3 bases. The CDR3 runs to 17 residues. The CDR3 bases are TGTGCCAGCAGCCAAGCTCAAGAAGCGGGGCTTAAAGAGACCCAGTACTTC. It specifies CASSQAQEAGLKETQYF.

The J gene is TRBJ2-7, the V gene TRBV10-3; D is possibly TRBD2 (6 bases). The CDR3 spans 15 residues. V dropped 4 bases and J dropped 4 bases, with 17 bases sitting between them. The germline V gene has CDR1 ENHRY and CDR2 SYGVKD. Written as DNA, the CDR3 is TGTGCCATCAGTGGGGGTTCGGGAGCATTTTACGAGCAGTACTTC. Its translation: CAISGGSGAFYEQYF.

V gene TRBV7-2 combines with J gene TRBJ1-2; 7 bases fit TRBD1. V shed 1 base and J 3 bases; nucleotides not matched to a gene: 5. CDR3 length: 15 amino acids. Germline V lookup: CDR1 SGHTA, CDR2 FQGNSA. CDR3 nucleotides: TGTGCCAGCAGCTTAGGAATGGGACAGCACTATGGCTACACCTTC. Amino acid sequence: CASSLGMGQHYGYTF.

This clonotype has more than one count but fewer than ten. J is TRBJ1-1 and V is TRBV19; D is ambiguous. This CDR3 has 14 amino acids. The V end lost 3 bases, the J end lost 0 bases, and 8 bases lay between the germline ends. CDR1 LNHDA and CDR2 SQIVND come from the germline V gene (reference sequence). CDR3 amino acids: CASSILEVNTEAFF. The CDR3 coding sequence is TGTGCCAGTAGTATCTTGGAAGTGAACACTGAAGCTTTCTTT.

This chain uses TRBV7-3 with TRBJ2-6; unclear D gene. The CDR3 sequence is 15 residues long. V was clipped by 0 bases and J by 4 bases, with 7 bases between them. CDR1 is SGHTA, CDR2 FQGTGA, per germline. The CDR3 bases are TGTGCCAGCAGCTTAACGCCGGTAGGGGCCAACGTCCTGACTTTC. It yields the protein CASSLTPVGANVLTF.

This clonotype was recorded many times. The genes are TRBV5-8 and TRBJ2-7; unclear D gene. The V end lost 4 bases, the J end lost 2 bases, and 16 bases lay between the germline ends. From germline, CDR1 is SGHTS and CDR2 YDEGEE. The length of the CDR3 is 15 residues. CDR3: CASSGVLGFPYEQYF. The CDR3 bases are TGTGCCAGCAGCGGCGTATTGGGTTTCCCCTACGAGCAGTACTTC.

The J gene is TRBJ2-1, the V gene TRBV19; possible D gene TRBD2, 5 bases. Germline loops: CDR1 LNHDA, CDR2 SQIVND (reference sequence). The CDR3 extends over 13 amino acids. Trimming stripped 6 bases from V and 7 bases from J, with 13 bases between. CDR3 residues: CASRSVPGNEQFF. The CDR3 coding sequence is TGTGCCAGTAGATCGGTCCCGGGAAATGAGCAGTTCTTC.

The CDR3 sequence: CASSSRTTVSYNEQFF. CDR3 nucleotide sequence: TGTGCCAGCAGTTCTAGAACCACTGTCTCCTACAATGAGCAGTTCTTC. The chain links TRBV9 to TRBJ2-1; no definite D call. Trimming stripped 5 bases from V and 0 bases from J, with 15 bases between. Germline-derived CDR1 and CDR2 are SGDLS and YYNGEE. The CDR3 runs 16 residues. Combining the CDR3 with reference TRBV9 and TRBJ2-1 gives the whole variable domain DSGVTQTPKHLITATGQRVTLRCSPRSGDLSVYWYQQSLDQGLQFLIQYYNGEERAKGNILERFSAQQFPDLHSELNLSSLELGDSALYFCASSSRTTVSYNEQFFGPGTRLTVL.

This clonotype was observed once. This chain links TRBV12-3 or TRBV12-4 with TRBJ1-5; 7 bases map to TRBD1. V gave up 3 bases and J gave up 3 bases; unmatched junction bases: 8. This CDR3 has 16 residues. The CDR3 DNA reads as TGTGCCAGCAGTTTGGGAGGGGGCCTAGACAATCAGCCCCAGCATTTT. Amino acid sequence: CASSLGGGLDNQPQHF.

This clonotype has at least ten counts. The chain has TRBV3-1 and TRBJ2-3, with 9 bases lining up with TRBD2. The V segment lost 0 bases and the J segment 5 bases; nucleotides outside the gene matches: 3. The CDR3 is 15 residues long. Germline V gene lookup returns CDR1 LGHDT and CDR2 YNNKEL (reference sequence). DNA of the CDR3: TGTGCCAGCAGCCAAGAGGGTAGCGGGAGAGATACGCAGTATTTT. This translates into CASSQEGSGRDTQYF.

This clonotype has at least ten counts. V and J are TRBV29-1 and TRBJ1-6, with D hard to call. The germline CDR1 and CDR2 sequences are SQVTM and ANQGSEA. Trimming pared 6 bases from V and 16 bases from J, leaving 22 bases between. This CDR3 comprises 13 residues. The CDR3 reads CSVPSGSGYGLHF. CDR3 in DNA: TGCAGCGTGCCTTCGGGGTCAGGTTATGGTCTCCACTTT.

CDR3 in amino acids: CASSLASGGGHETQYF. CDR3 bases: TGTGCCAGCAGCCTCGCTTCGGGGGGGGGCCACGAGACCCAGTACTTC. V and J are TRBV7-9 and TRBJ2-5; TRBD2 matches at 8 bases. From germline, CDR1 is SEHNR and CDR2 FQNEAQ (reference sequence). The trim removed 5 bases at V and 5 bases at J, leaving 13 bases unmatched. This CDR3 is 16 amino acids long. The full variable domain, its missing parts supplied by reference TRBV7-9 and TRBJ2-5, is DTGVSQNPRHKITKRGQNVTFRCDPISEHNRLYWYRQTLGQGPEFLTYFQNEAQLEKSRLLSDRFSAERPKGSFSTLEIQRTEQGDSAMYLCASSLASGGGHETQYFGPGTRLLVL.

This clonotype has only one observation. This chain joins TRBV15 and TRBJ2-3; D unclear. The CDR3 runs to 14 residues. Trimming took 1 base from V and 0 from J, leaving 5 bases between them. CDR1 and CDR2 (germline): LNHNV, YYDKDF (reference sequence). The CDR3 protein is CATSRVDSTDTQYF. In DNA, the CDR3 is TGTGCCACCAGCAGAGTGGATAGCACAGATACGCAGTATTTT.

The rearrangement links TRBV7-2 to TRBJ1-4; TRBD1 matches 10 bases. Germline V CDR1 and CDR2: SGHTA, FQGNSA. The CDR3 has 15 amino acids. J was trimmed by 5 bases and V by 5 bases; bases with no gene match: 5. Here the CDR3 reads CASSQLGQGNEKLFF. The CDR3 bases are TGTGCCAGCAGCCAGCTGGGACAGGGGAATGAAAAACTGTTTTTT.

The rearrangement uses TRBV5-1 and TRBJ2-1; TRBD1 matches at 7 bases. The V gene end was trimmed by 2 bases and the J gene end by 10 bases; junction bases not matched to a gene: 12. This CDR3 is 15 amino acids long. Germline CDR1 SGHRS, CDR2 YFSETQ. The CDR3: CASSLGGLSPKEQFF. DNA for the CDR3: TGCGCCAGCAGCTTAGGGGGCTTAAGCCCTAAAGAGCAGTTCTTC.

In its sample, this clonotype was seen many times. V usage is TRBV5-6 and J usage is TRBJ1-1; 7 bases line up with TRBD1. J gave up 0 bases and V 0 bases, and 2 bases lay outside the gene matches. Germline V CDR1 and CDR2: SGHDT, YYEEEE. CDR3 length: 15 residues. The CDR3 DNA reads TGTGCCAGCAGCTTGGACAGGGGACTGAACACTGAAGCTTTCTTT. Its translation is CASSLDRGLNTEAFF.